These 14 T cell receptor beta chains were all obtained from the same sample, sequenced in a study of spatial heterogeneity in lung cancer. Indicated time point: sample taken at primary tumor resection. TCRdb called the 5' RACE reads again in MiXCR, with one record for every CDR3 protein. The sample yields about 40,000 distinct CDR3 sequences, around 5% seen once. The sequenced sample was PBMCs, obtained at surgery. The receptors derive from a female donor with early-stage non-small cell lung cancer.

This clonotype was picked up many times. The V and J genes are TRBV5-1 and TRBJ1-5; 8 nucleotides align to TRBD1. The V and J ends lost 0 bases and 4 bases, in that order; junction bases with no gene match: 0. CDR1 and CDR2 (germline): SGHRS, YFSETQ. The length of the CDR3 is 14 residues. The DNA of the CDR3 is TGCGCCAGCAGCTTGGGGACAGGGAATCAGCCCCAGCATTTT. Its protein product is CASSLGTGNQPQHF.

In its sample, this clonotype was seen many times. The chain uses TRBV7-2 and TRBJ1-4; TRBD1 aligns across 7 bases. CDR3 length equals 14 residues. V shed 3 bases, J shed 8 bases, and the junction held 6 bases outside the gene matches. The germline CDR1 and CDR2 sequences are SGHTA and FQGNSA. As DNA, the CDR3 is TGTGCCAGCAGCTTGATGGCAGGGGGGGAAAAACTGTTTTTT. Residues: CASSLMAGGEKLFF.

The V and J genes are TRBV30 and TRBJ1-2; weak D call: TRBD1 (5 bases). V was shortened by 0 bases and J by 8 bases, with 16 bases between the two germline ends. The CDR3 has 14 amino acids. The germline gives CDR1 GTSNPN, CDR2 SVGIG (reference sequence). The CDR3 loop reads CAWSVPSGYRGYTF. As DNA, the CDR3 is TGTGCCTGGAGTGTCCCCTCGGGGTACAGGGGCTACACCTTC.

This clonotype was recorded a few times. The rearrangement uses TRBV28 and TRBJ1-6; 7 bases are a match to TRBD1. From germline, CDR1 is MDHEN and CDR2 SYDVKM. This CDR3 has 15 amino acids. V dropped 5 bases and J dropped 5; count of bases not matched to a gene: 6. The CDR3 nucleotides are TGTGCCAGCAGTCCTCGGACAGGCCATAATTCACCCCTCCACTTT. Translating it yields CASSPRTGHNSPLHF.

This clonotype was observed many times. The V call is TRBV6-5, the J call TRBJ2-3; D is unclear. Germline V lookup: CDR1 MNHEY, CDR2 SVGAGI. The CDR3 sequence is 11 residues long. Trimming pared 8 bases from V and 1 base from J, leaving 4 bases between. The CDR3 DNA is TGTGCCAGCGGGGGCACAGATACGCAGTATTTT. Translated, it gives CASGGTDTQYF.

The chain carries TRBV10-3 and TRBJ2-3, with a weak D call TRBD2 (6 bases). This CDR3 region has 19 residues. Looked up from germline, CDR1 is ENHRY and CDR2 is SYGVKD. Trimming shortened V by 3 bases and J by 0 bases, and 22 bases separated the two germline ends. In DNA, the CDR3 is TGTGCCATCAGTGAACCCTCGGGGGTGTCTAGCGCAAGCACAGATACGCAGTATTTT. This sequence encodes CAISEPSGVSSASTDTQYF.

This clonotype was counted ten times or more. This chain connects TRBV7-3 to TRBJ1-2; 8 nucleotides align to TRBD1. Germline CDR1 reads SGHTA; CDR2 reads FQGTGA. CDR3 length: 13 residues. Trimming removed 4 bases from V and 6 bases from J; junction bases left unmatched: 4. DNA of the CDR3: TGTGCCAGCAGCTCCGGACAGGGAAATGGCTACACCTTC. Amino acids: CASSSGQGNGYTF.

Judged by abundance, this clonotype is large. The V gene is TRBV2, the J gene TRBJ2-3; D is perhaps TRBD2 (6 bases). Germline V gene data show CDR1 as SNHLY and CDR2 as FYNNEI. With 8 bases removed from V and 1 base from J, the gap between germline ends came to 10 bases. This CDR3 region has 13 residues. CDR3 sequence: CASVWGGTDTQYF. Here the CDR3 DNA reads TGTGCCAGCGTATGGGGGGGCACAGATACGCAGTATTTT. Filled out from reference TRBV2 and TRBJ2-3, the complete variable domain reads EPEVTQTPSHQVTQMGQEVILRCVPISNHLYFYWYRQILGQKVEFLVSFYNNEISEKSEIFDDQFSVERPDGSNFTLKIRSTKLEDSAMYFCASVWGGTDTQYFGPGTRLTVL.

The chain couples TRBV6-5 to TRBJ2-1, with 7 bases matching TRBD2. Per germline, CDR1 MNHEY and CDR2 SVGAGI. The trim removed 3 bases at V and 5 bases at J, leaving 4 bases unmatched. The CDR3 loop spans 14 amino acids. The DNA for the CDR3 is TGTGCCAGCAGTTATCGGGGGGTTAACAATGAGCAGTTCTTC. Translation gives CASSYRGVNNEQFF.

This clonotype occurred many times. J is TRBJ1-1 and V is TRBV10-3; 8 nucleotides match TRBD1. V shed 3 bases, J shed 7 bases, and the junction held 10 bases outside the gene matches. The CDR3 runs to 15 residues. Germline V gene data show CDR1 as ENHRY and CDR2 as SYGVKD. This chain's CDR3 is CAISDDQGALSEAFF. The CDR3, as DNA: TGTGCCATCAGTGATGATCAGGGGGCGTTGAGTGAAGCTTTCTTT.

The V gene is TRBV6-2 or TRBV6-3, the J gene TRBJ2-1, with 10 bases aligning to TRBD2. This CDR3 is 15 amino acids long. Germline values: CDR1 MNHEY, CDR2 SVGEGT. Trimming took 6 bases from V and 4 from J; bases not matched to a gene: 6. CDR3 sequence (DNA): TGTGCCAGCAGGCCGACTAGCGGGCGGTACAATGAGCAGTTCTTC. Its protein is CASRPTSGRYNEQFF.

Ten or more counts support this clonotype. V usage is TRBV19 and J usage is TRBJ2-3; D possibly corresponds to TRBD1 (5 bases). V lost 0 bases and J 1 base, leaving 14 bases between the germline ends. Looked up from germline, CDR1 is LNHDA and CDR2 is SQIVND (reference sequence). The CDR3 is made up of 17 amino acids. The CDR3 DNA reads TGTGCCAGTAGTATAGATACCCCCCAGGGTGGCACAGATACGCAGTATTTT. Translated, it gives CASSIDTPQGGTDTQYF.

This clonotype showed up just a few times. The chain is built from TRBV19 and TRBJ2-6; D remains unclear. V was cut by 8 bases and J by 1 base, with 9 bases left in between. The CDR3 consists of 14 residues. Germline values: CDR1 LNHDA, CDR2 SQIVND (reference sequence). The CDR3 DNA reads TGTGCCAGTCAATGGGGTTCTGGGGCCAACGTCCTGACTTTC. Its translation: CASQWGSGANVLTF.

In its sample, this clonotype was seen a few times. This chain uses TRBV30 with TRBJ2-5; TRBD1 might be the D (6 bases). The CDR3 extends over 14 amino acids. Looked up from germline, CDR1 is GTSNPN and CDR2 is SVGIG (reference sequence). The V gene lost 3 bases and the J gene lost 7 bases, with 18 bases spanning the gap. CDR3 bases: TGTGCCTGGAGGATCACAGGGCTCAGTGGGACCCAGTACTTC. It codes for CAWRITGLSGTQYF.